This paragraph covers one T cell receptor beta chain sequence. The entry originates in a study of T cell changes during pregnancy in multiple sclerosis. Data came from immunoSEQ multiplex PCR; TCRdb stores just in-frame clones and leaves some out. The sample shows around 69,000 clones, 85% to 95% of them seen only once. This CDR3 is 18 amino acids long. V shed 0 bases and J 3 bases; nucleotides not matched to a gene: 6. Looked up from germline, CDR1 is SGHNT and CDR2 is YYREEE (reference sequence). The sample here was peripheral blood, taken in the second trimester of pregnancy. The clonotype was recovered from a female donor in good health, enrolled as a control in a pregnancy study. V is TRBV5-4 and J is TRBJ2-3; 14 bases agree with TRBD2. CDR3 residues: CASSLGRRTSGGTDTQYF. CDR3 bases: TGTGCCAGCAGCTTGGGGCGCCGGACTAGCGGGGGGACAGATACGCAGTATTTT.